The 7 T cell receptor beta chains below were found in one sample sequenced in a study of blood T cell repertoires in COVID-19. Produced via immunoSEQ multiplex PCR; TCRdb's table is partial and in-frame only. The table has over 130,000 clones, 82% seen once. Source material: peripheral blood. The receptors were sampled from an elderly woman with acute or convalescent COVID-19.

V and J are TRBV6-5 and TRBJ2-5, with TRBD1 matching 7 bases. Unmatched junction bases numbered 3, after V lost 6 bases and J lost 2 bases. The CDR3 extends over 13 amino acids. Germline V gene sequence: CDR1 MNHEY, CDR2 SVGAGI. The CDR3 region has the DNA TGTGCCAGCAGGGTGACAGGGCAAGAGACCCAGTACTTC. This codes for CASRVTGQETQYF.

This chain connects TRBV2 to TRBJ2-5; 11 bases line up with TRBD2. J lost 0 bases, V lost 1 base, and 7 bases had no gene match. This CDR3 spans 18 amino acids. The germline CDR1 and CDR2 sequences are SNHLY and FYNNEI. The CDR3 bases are TGTGCCAGCAGTGAAGTCGATAGCGGGAGGGAGTACCAAGAGACCCAGTACTTC. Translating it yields CASSEVDSGREYQETQYF.

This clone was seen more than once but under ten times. As DNA, the CDR3 is TGTGCCAGCAGTGAAACCTGGACAGGGGGCTTCGATACGCAGTATTTT. Translated, it gives CASSETWTGGFDTQYF. This chain uses TRBV6-1 with TRBJ2-3; 11 bases fit TRBD1. This CDR3 comprises 16 residues. The trim removed 2 bases at V and 6 bases at J, leaving 7 bases unmatched. CDR1 is MNHNS and CDR2 is SASEGT in the germline V gene.

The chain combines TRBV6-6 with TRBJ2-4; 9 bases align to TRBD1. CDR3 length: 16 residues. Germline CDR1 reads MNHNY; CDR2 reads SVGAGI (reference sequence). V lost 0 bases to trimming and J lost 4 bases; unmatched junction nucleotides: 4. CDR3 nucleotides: TGTGCCAGCAGTTACTCGAGGGACAGGGCTAAAAACATTCAGTACTTC. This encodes CASSYSRDRAKNIQYF.

CDR3 nucleotides: TGTGCCTGGAGTGTACTCGAGAGGGTTCGGGCCCTCCACTTT. Translation: CAWSVLERVRALHF. The rearrangement uses TRBV30 and TRBJ1-6; the D is unclear. Germline CDR1 GTSNPN, CDR2 SVGIG (reference sequence). Deletions cut 0 bases from V and 14 bases from J, with 17 bases between. This CDR3 has 14 amino acids.

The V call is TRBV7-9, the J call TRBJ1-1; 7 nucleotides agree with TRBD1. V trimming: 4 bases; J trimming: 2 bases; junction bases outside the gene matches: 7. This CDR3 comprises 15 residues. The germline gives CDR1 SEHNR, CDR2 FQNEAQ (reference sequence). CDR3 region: CASSSVTGFNTEAFF. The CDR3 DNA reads TGTGCCAGCAGCTCCGTGACAGGGTTCAACACTGAAGCTTTCTTT. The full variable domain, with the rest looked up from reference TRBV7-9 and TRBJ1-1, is DTGVSQNPRHKITKRGQNVTFRCDPISEHNRLYWYRQTLGQGPEFLTYFQNEAQLEKSRLLSDRFSAERPKGSFSTLEIQRTEQGDSAMYLCASSSVTGFNTEAFFGQGTRLTVV.

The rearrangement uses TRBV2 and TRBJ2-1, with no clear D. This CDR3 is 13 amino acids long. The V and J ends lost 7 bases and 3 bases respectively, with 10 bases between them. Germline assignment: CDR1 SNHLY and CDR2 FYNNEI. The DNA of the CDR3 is TGTGCCAGCAATCCTGCGATCTACAATGAGCAGTTCTTC. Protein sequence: CASNPAIYNEQFF.